The present T cell receptor (beta chain) was sequenced within a study of response to subunit inactivated influenza vaccine. Regarding the study as a whole: There was a suggestion from the authors that each seasonal influenza vaccination recruits few new T cells.

TCRdb reprocessed the RT-PCR reads via MiXCR and lists one record per CDR3 protein. The sample records 650,000 to 850,000 distinct CDR3 sequences, approximately 14% being singletons. Ten or more counts support this clonotype. Antigen unknown. The CDR3 is 14 amino acids. Germline V gene lookup returns CDR1 DFQATT and CDR2 SNEGSKA (reference sequence). Losses at the gene ends were 5 bases for V and 5 bases for J; bases not matched to a gene: 5. This receptor was identified in a man aged 50 to 60 who received an inactivated influenza vaccine. This material consisted of PBMCs from blood, taken roughly 15 days before vaccination. The chain recombines TRBV20-1 with TRBJ2-1; 11 nucleotides align to TRBD2. The CDR3 nucleotides are TGCAGTGCTTCCTTAGCGGGAGGGGACAATGAGCAGTTCTTC. Encoded protein: CSASLAGGDNEQFF.